These T cell receptor beta chains were read from a single sample in a study of early T cells in non-severe SARS-CoV-2 infection. Each CDR3 protein is one row after TCRdb ran MiXCR on the 5' RACE reads. The table includes tens of thousands of distinct CDR3 sequences, 5.5% to 6.5% detected once. Source material: whole blood. The source of these receptors is an adult who was a healthcare worker with PCR-confirmed SARS-CoV-2 infection or an uninfected control (not recorded which). CDR3s include the opening cysteine and the closing phenylalanine or tryptophan. The D gene is left open where the match is weak. Size values are once, few and many counts, or a class for expanded clones, and some rows have none.

D: TRBD2
length: 16
size: many
J: TRBJ2-2
V: TRBV7-7
CDR3: CASSPRGRGETGELFF
DNA: TGTGCTAGCAGCCCCCGCGGGAGGGGGGAGACCGGGGAGCTGTTTTTT

D: NA
length: 11
size: many
J: TRBJ2-7
V: TRBV2
CDR3: CASMEGYEQYF
DNA: TGTGCCAGCATGGAGGGTTACGAGCAGTACTTC

D: NA
length: 13
size: many
J: TRBJ2-3
V: TRBV9
CDR3: CASSVGQSDTQYF
DNA: TGTGCCAGCAGCGTAGGGCAATCGGATACGCAGTATTTT

D: TRBD1
length: 15
size: few
J: TRBJ2-7
V: TRBV6-5
CDR3: CASSRTGQSSYEQYF
DNA: TGTGCCAGCAGCCGGACGGGACAGAGCTCCTACGAGCAGTACTTC

D: NA
length: 20
size: medium-sized
J: TRBJ2-1
V: TRBV21-1
CDR3: CASSTCCREQGTVAYNEQFF
DNA: TGTGCCAGCAGCACATGCTGCCGGGAACAAGGAACAGTGGCCTACAATGAGCAGTTCTTC

D: NA
length: 14
size: many
J: TRBJ2-5
V: TRBV7-6
CDR3: CASSQTGWQETQYF
DNA: TGTGCCAGCAGCCAAACAGGGTGGCAAGAGACCCAGTACTTC

D: NA
length: 15
size: many
J: TRBJ2-1
V: TRBV6-4
CDR3: CASSDGAGSYNEQFF
DNA: TGTGCCAGCAGTGATGGAGCGGGCTCCTACAATGAGCAGTTCTTC

D: NA
length: 13
size: many
J: TRBJ1-5
V: TRBV7-2
CDR3: CASSLTFNQPQHF
DNA: TGTGCCAGCAGCTTGACCTTCAATCAGCCCCAGCATTTT

D: NA
length: 13
size: many
J: TRBJ2-4
V: TRBV7-2
CDR3: CASSGGTLNIQYF
DNA: TGTGCCAGCAGCGGAGGGACTCTAAACATTCAGTACTTC

D: NA
length: 14
size: many
J: TRBJ2-7
V: TRBV30
CDR3: CAWAPPVSSYEQYF
DNA: TGTGCCTGGGCCCCTCCTGTGAGCTCCTACGAGCAGTACTTC

D: NA
length: 14
size: many
J: TRBJ1-1
V: TRBV7-2
CDR3: CASSLMYGNTEAFF
DNA: TGTGCCAGCAGCCTTATGTATGGTAACACTGAAGCTTTCTTT

D: NA
length: 15
size: many
J: TRBJ2-5
V: TRBV11-2
CDR3: CASSSLDGAEETQYF
DNA: TGTGCCAGCAGCTCATTGGACGGGGCAGAAGAGACCCAGTACTTC

D: NA
length: 15
size: NA
J: TRBJ2-7
V: TRBV7-9
CDR3: CASSYGWDRSYEQYF
DNA: TGTGCCAGCAGCTATGGGTGGGACCGAAGCTACGAGCAGTACTTC

D: NA
length: 13
size: many
J: TRBJ2-3
V: TRBV19
CDR3: CASSMQEADTQYF
DNA: TGTGCCAGTAGTATGCAGGAAGCAGATACGCAGTATTTT

D: NA
length: 14
size: many
J: TRBJ2-7
V: TRBV2
CDR3: CASRTGLSSYEQYF
DNA: TGTGCCAGCAGGACAGGACTATCCTCCTACGAGCAGTACTTC

D: NA
length: 18
size: NA
J: TRBJ1-4
V: TRBV6-1
CDR3: CASSEALRKTSTNEKLFF
DNA: TGTGCCAGCAGTGAAGCGCTTCGGAAGACATCAACTAATGAAAAACTGTTTTTT

D: NA
length: 13
size: many
J: TRBJ2-7
V: TRBV6-5
CDR3: CASSYGETYEQYF
DNA: TGTGCCAGCAGTTACGGGGAGACCTACGAGCAGTACTTC

D: TRBD1
length: 14
size: once
J: TRBJ2-3
V: TRBV5-1
CDR3: CASSQGQGTDTQYF
DNA: TGCGCCAGCAGTCAAGGACAGGGCACAGATACGCAGTATTTT

D: TRBD1
length: 16
size: few
J: TRBJ1-4
V: TRBV20-1
CDR3: CSAPGDRGVKDEKLFF
DNA: TGCAGTGCACCCGGGGACAGGGGTGTAAAGGATGAAAAACTGTTTTTT

D: TRBD1
length: 14
size: NA
J: TRBJ2-2
V: TRBV30
CDR3: CAYHRDRDAGELFF
DNA: TGTGCCTATCACCGGGACAGGGACGCCGGGGAGCTGTTTTTT

D: TRBD2
length: 17
size: many
J: TRBJ2-1
V: TRBV28
CDR3: CASSFPSGGEYYNEQFF
DNA: TGTGCCAGCAGTTTCCCTAGCGGGGGGGAATACTACAATGAGCAGTTCTTC

D: TRBD1
length: 17
size: NA
J: TRBJ1-4
V: TRBV4-3
CDR3: CASSQVWGGQGNEKLFF
DNA: TGCGCCAGCAGCCAAGTGTGGGGAGGACAGGGGAACGAAAAACTGTTTTTT

D: TRBD2
length: 19
size: NA
J: TRBJ2-2
V: TRBV6-6
CDR3: CASSYSLAGGPANTGELFF
DNA: TGTGCCAGCAGTTACTCCCTAGCGGGGGGCCCCGCGAACACCGGGGAGCTGTTTTTT

D: NA
length: 15
size: few
J: TRBJ2-1
V: TRBV5-4
CDR3: CASSPDRNHYNEQFF
DNA: TGTGCCAGCAGCCCCGACAGGAACCACTACAATGAGCAGTTCTTC

D: NA
length: 14
size: NA
J: TRBJ2-6
V: TRBV29-1
CDR3: CSVTGRTGANVLTF
DNA: TGCAGCGTTACAGGGAGGACTGGGGCCAACGTCCTGACTTTC

D: TRBD2
length: 14
size: many
J: TRBJ2-7
V: TRBV29-1
CDR3: CSVGLAGAGYEQYF
DNA: TGCAGCGTTGGCCTAGCGGGGGCCGGTTACGAGCAGTACTTC

D: NA
length: 14
size: many
J: TRBJ1-1
V: TRBV27
CDR3: CASRSDRPNTEAFF
DNA: TGTGCCAGCAGATCGGACAGACCGAACACTGAAGCTTTCTTT

D: NA
length: 14
size: many
J: TRBJ1-6
V: TRBV12-3/TRBV12-4
CDR3: CASTEGGYNSPLHF
DNA: TGTGCCAGCACCGAGGGAGGCTATAATTCACCCCTCCACTTT

D: TRBD2
length: 13
size: few
J: TRBJ2-3
V: TRBV10-3
CDR3: CAIRGGGVDTQYF
DNA: TGTGCCATCAGAGGCGGGGGGGTTGATACGCAGTATTTT

D: TRBD2
length: 16
size: many
J: TRBJ2-5
V: TRBV6-6
CDR3: CASSYGPAGGQETQYF
DNA: TGTGCCAGCAGTTACGGGCCAGCGGGGGGCCAAGAGACCCAGTACTTC

D: TRBD1
length: 14
size: NA
J: TRBJ2-1
V: TRBV6-5
CDR3: CASSYGQGFDEQFF
DNA: TGTGCCAGCAGTTACGGACAGGGGTTCGATGAGCAGTTCTTC

D: TRBD2
length: 15
size: NA
J: TRBJ2-5
V: TRBV7-9
CDR3: CASSQRGSGEETQYF
DNA: TGTGCCAGCAGCCAACGCGGAAGCGGGGAAGAGACCCAGTACTTC

D: NA
length: 12
size: many
J: TRBJ2-1
V: TRBV30
CDR3: CAWSPKGNEQFF
DNA: TGTGCCTGGAGTCCCAAGGGCAATGAGCAGTTCTTC

D: TRBD2
length: 20
size: NA
J: TRBJ2-2
V: TRBV28
CDR3: CASSFNWDLRGDGNTGELFF
DNA: TGTGCCAGCAGTTTTAATTGGGATCTCCGGGGGGACGGAAACACCGGGGAGCTGTTTTTT

D: TRBD1
length: 13
size: many
J: TRBJ2-7
V: TRBV6-5
CDR3: CASSGTGGSKQYF
DNA: TGTGCCAGCAGTGGGACAGGGGGTTCTAAGCAGTACTTC

D: NA
length: 13
size: medium-sized
J: TRBJ2-2
V: TRBV14
CDR3: CASSQDMGFGLFF
DNA: TGTGCCAGCAGCCAAGATATGGGCTTCGGGCTGTTTTTT

D: TRBD1
length: 14
size: many
J: TRBJ1-5
V: TRBV12-3/TRBV12-4
CDR3: CASSRQGSNQPQHF
DNA: TGTGCCAGCAGTCGACAGGGGAGCAATCAGCCCCAGCATTTT

D: TRBD1
length: 15
size: many
J: TRBJ1-5
V: TRBV28
CDR3: CASSLATGVLQPQHF
DNA: TGTGCCAGCAGTTTAGCAACAGGGGTATTACAGCCCCAGCATTTT

D: NA
length: 15
size: many
J: TRBJ1-1
V: TRBV5-6
CDR3: CASSWVQGTGPEAFF
DNA: TGTGCCAGCAGCTGGGTACAGGGAACCGGGCCTGAAGCTTTCTTT

D: NA
length: 14
size: many
J: TRBJ1-4
V: TRBV5-5
CDR3: CASSFLGSNEKLFF
DNA: TGTGCCAGCAGCTTTTTGGGGTCAAATGAAAAACTGTTTTTT

D: NA
length: 15
size: many
J: TRBJ2-3
V: TRBV7-9
CDR3: CASSLFGGGLDTQYF
DNA: TGTGCCAGCAGCCTTTTCGGGGGCGGGTTAGATACGCAGTATTTT

D: TRBD2
length: 16
size: few
J: TRBJ2-2
V: TRBV19
CDR3: CASSWLAGRNTGELFF
DNA: TGTGCCAGTAGTTGGCTAGCGGGGCGGAACACCGGGGAGCTGTTTTTT

D: NA
length: 14
size: NA
J: TRBJ2-5
V: TRBV7-2
CDR3: CASSLTAPGETQYF
DNA: TGTGCCAGCAGCTTGACAGCCCCCGGGGAGACCCAGTACTTC

D: TRBD1
length: 15
size: NA
J: TRBJ2-5
V: TRBV7-9
CDR3: CASSRDRGFGETQYF
DNA: TGTGCCAGCAGCCGAGACAGGGGGTTTGGAGAGACCCAGTACTTC

D: TRBD1
length: 13
size: many
J: TRBJ1-1
V: TRBV14
CDR3: CASNDRGGTEAFF
DNA: TGTGCCAGCAACGACAGGGGGGGAACTGAAGCTTTCTTT

D: NA
length: 15
size: many
J: TRBJ1-4
V: TRBV5-5
CDR3: CASSLQTGTNEKLFF
DNA: TGTGCCAGCAGCCTACAAACAGGGACTAATGAAAAACTGTTTTTT

D: NA
length: 15
size: medium-sized
J: TRBJ2-7
V: TRBV7-6
CDR3: CASSAGIGYSYEQYF
DNA: TGTGCCAGCAGCGCCGGGATAGGTTACTCCTACGAGCAGTACTTC

D: TRBD1
length: 12
size: NA
J: TRBJ2-7
V: TRBV20-1
CDR3: CSTRGRVNEQYF
DNA: TGCAGCACCAGGGGGCGCGTCAACGAGCAGTACTTC

D: TRBD1
length: 15
size: few
J: TRBJ1-3
V: TRBV12-3/TRBV12-4
CDR3: CASSPMTGVGNTIYF
DNA: TGTGCCAGCAGTCCCATGACAGGGGTTGGAAACACCATATATTTT

D: TRBD2
length: 14
size: many
J: TRBJ2-5
V: TRBV20-1
CDR3: CSAREAGGRETQYF
DNA: TGCAGTGCTAGAGAAGCGGGGGGCAGGGAGACCCAGTACTTC

D: NA
length: 14
size: many
J: TRBJ2-7
V: TRBV5-1
CDR3: CASSSRDGAYEQYF
DNA: TGCGCCAGCAGCTCCCGGGACGGGGCGTACGAGCAGTACTTC

D: NA
length: 18
size: NA
J: TRBJ2-3
V: TRBV7-6
CDR3: CARSFIATTTGYTDTQYF
DNA: TGTGCCCGCAGCTTTATCGCGACAACTACCGGCTACACAGATACGCAGTATTTT

D: TRBD2
length: 13
size: many
J: TRBJ2-1
V: TRBV29-1
CDR3: CSAGTRDARAQFF
DNA: TGCAGCGCCGGGACTAGGGACGCCAGAGCGCAGTTCTTC

D: NA
length: 15
size: few
J: TRBJ1-5
V: TRBV28
CDR3: CASTSPGRAGQPQHF
DNA: TGTGCCAGCACCTCCCCGGGAAGGGCTGGGCAGCCCCAGCATTTT